Shown below are 3 T cell receptor beta chains from a single sample sequenced in a study of T cell changes during pregnancy in multiple sclerosis. Some clones are missing from TCRdb's copy, which holds only in-frame ones; the method was immunoSEQ multiplex PCR. The repertoire includes 90,000 to 100,000 clones, roughly 94% of them detected once, and approximately 2.4% sits in the top ten. The material was peripheral blood, obtained after pregnancy. The receptors shown here come from a female donor in good health, enrolled as a control in a pregnancy study.

This chain uses TRBV6-4 with TRBJ2-4; D perhaps matches TRBD2 (5 bases). The V gene's germline CDR1 is MRHNA and CDR2 SNTAGT. The germline V and J ends were trimmed by 1 base and 10 bases, with 11 bases remaining between them. The length of the CDR3 is 13 residues. CDR3 nucleotide sequence: TGTGCCAGCAGTGACTTTCTTGGCGGGATTCAGTACTTC. As protein: CASSDFLGGIQYF.

The chain carries TRBV6-6 and TRBJ1-2; 7 nucleotides match TRBD1. CDR1 and CDR2 from the germline V gene are MNHNY and SVGAGI (reference sequence). This CDR3 region has 14 residues. V lost 4 bases to trimming and J lost 6 bases; unmatched junction nucleotides: 8. CDR3: CASSSPGTDDGYTF. CDR3 DNA: TGTGCCAGCAGTTCCCCGGGGACAGATGATGGCTACACCTTC.

This clone has only a few counts. V usage is TRBV30 and J usage is TRBJ1-2; 7 bases map to TRBD1. This CDR3 region has 11 residues. CDR1 is GTSNPN, CDR2 SVGIG, per germline (reference sequence). The J segment lost 8 bases and the V segment lost 3 bases, leaving 3 bases of the junction unmatched. The CDR3 loop is CAWSPGGGYTF. CDR3 in DNA: TGTGCCTGGAGCCCAGGGGGAGGCTACACCTTC.